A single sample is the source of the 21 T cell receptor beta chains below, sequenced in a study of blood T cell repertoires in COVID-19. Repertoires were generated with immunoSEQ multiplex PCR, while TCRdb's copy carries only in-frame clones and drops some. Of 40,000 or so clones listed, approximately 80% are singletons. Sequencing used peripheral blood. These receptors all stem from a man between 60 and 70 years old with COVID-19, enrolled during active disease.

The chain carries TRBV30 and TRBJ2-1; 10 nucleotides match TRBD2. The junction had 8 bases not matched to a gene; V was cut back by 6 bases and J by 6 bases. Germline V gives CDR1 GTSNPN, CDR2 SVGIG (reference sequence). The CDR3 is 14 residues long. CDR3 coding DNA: TGTGCCTGCCGTCCGGGACTAGCGCGCAATGAGCAGTTCTTC. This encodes CACRPGLARNEQFF.

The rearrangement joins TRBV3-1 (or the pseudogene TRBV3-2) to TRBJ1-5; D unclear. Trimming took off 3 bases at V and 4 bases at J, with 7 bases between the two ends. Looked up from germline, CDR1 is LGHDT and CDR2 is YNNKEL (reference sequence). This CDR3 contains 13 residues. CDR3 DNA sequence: TGTGCCAGCAGCCAGGCCGGGAATCAGCCCCAGCATTTT. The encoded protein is CASSQAGNQPQHF.

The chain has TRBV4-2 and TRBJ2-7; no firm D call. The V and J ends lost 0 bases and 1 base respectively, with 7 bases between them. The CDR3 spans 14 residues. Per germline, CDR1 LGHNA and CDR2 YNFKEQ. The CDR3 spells CASSQDHPSYEQYF. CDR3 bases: TGTGCCAGCAGCCAAGATCATCCATCCTACGAGCAGTACTTC.

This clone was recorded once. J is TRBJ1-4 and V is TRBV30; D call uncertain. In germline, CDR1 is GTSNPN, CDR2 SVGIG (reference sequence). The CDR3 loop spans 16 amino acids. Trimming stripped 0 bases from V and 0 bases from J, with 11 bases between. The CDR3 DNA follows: TGTGCCTGGAGTGTACGCGGACTCACAACTAATGAAAAACTGTTTTTT. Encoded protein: CAWSVRGLTTNEKLFF.

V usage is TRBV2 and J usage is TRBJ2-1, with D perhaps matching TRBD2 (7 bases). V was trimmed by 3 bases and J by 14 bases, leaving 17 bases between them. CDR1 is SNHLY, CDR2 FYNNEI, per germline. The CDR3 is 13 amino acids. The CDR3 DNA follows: TGTGCCAGCAGTGAGGGGGGGCTTACTAGGGAGTTCTTC. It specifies CASSEGGLTREFF.

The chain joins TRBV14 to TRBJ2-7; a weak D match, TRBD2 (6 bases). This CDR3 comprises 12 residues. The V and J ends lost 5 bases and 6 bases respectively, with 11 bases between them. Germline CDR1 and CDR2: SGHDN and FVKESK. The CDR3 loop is CASSAWDSEQYF. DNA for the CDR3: TGTGCCAGCAGCGCTTGGGACTCCGAGCAGTACTTC.

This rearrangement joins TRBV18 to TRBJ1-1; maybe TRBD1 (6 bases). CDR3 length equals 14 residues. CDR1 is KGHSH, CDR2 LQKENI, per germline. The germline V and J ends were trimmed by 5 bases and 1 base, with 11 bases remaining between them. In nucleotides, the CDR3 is TGTGCCAGCTCATCAAAAGGGGGGAACACTGAAGCTTTCTTT. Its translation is CASSSKGGNTEAFF.

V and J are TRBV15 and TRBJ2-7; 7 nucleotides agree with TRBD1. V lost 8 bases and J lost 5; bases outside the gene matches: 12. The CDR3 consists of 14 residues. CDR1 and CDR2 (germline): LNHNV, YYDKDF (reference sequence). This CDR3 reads CATQRQGLLDEQYF. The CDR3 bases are TGTGCCACCCAACGACAGGGTCTCTTGGACGAGCAGTACTTC.

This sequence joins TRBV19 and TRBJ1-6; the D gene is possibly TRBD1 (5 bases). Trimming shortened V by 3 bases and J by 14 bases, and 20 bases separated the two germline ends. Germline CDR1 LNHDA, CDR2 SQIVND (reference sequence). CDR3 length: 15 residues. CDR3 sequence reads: CASSIFVRDPPALHF. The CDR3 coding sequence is TGTGCCAGTAGTATTTTCGTCAGGGATCCCCCAGCCCTCCACTTT.

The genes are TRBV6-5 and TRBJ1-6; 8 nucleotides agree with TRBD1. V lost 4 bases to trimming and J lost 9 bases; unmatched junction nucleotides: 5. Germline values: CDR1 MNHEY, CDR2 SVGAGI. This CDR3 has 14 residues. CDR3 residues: CASSSDRGGSPLHF. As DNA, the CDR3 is TGTGCCAGCAGTTCAGACAGGGGAGGTTCACCCCTCCACTTT.

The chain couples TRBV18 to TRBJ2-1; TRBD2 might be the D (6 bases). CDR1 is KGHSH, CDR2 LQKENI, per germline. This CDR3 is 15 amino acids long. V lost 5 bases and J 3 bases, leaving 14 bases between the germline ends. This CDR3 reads CASSTGGKLYNEQFF. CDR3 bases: TGTGCCAGCTCAACAGGAGGGAAGCTCTACAATGAGCAGTTCTTC.

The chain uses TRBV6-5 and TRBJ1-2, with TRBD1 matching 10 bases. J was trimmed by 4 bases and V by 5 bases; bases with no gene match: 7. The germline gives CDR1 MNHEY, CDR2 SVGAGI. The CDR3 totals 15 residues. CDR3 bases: TGTGCCAGCAGTACCCGGACAGGGGGACCCTATGGCTACACCTTC. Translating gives CASSTRTGGPYGYTF.

The CDR3 sequence is CAISEGAGGYTF. In DNA form, the CDR3 reads TGTGCCATCAGTGAGGGGGCGGGGGGCTACACCTTC. The V gene is TRBV10-3, the J gene TRBJ1-2, with D maybe TRBD1 (5 bases). The CDR3 totals 12 residues. V dropped 2 bases and J dropped 8 bases, with 9 bases sitting between them. Germline CDR1 reads ENHRY; CDR2 reads SYGVKD.

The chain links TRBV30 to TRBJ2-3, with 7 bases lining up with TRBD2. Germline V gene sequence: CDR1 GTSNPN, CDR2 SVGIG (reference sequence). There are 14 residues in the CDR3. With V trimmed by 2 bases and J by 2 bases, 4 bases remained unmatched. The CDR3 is CAWSFTSVTDTQYF. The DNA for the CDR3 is TGTGCCTGGAGTTTTACTAGCGTCACAGATACGCAGTATTTT.

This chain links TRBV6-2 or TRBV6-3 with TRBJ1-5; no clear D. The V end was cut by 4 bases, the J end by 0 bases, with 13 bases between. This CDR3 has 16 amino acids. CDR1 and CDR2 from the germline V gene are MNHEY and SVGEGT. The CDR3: CASSSLSSNSNQPQHF. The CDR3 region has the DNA TGTGCCAGCAGTTCCCTTTCCAGTAATAGCAATCAGCCCCAGCATTTT.

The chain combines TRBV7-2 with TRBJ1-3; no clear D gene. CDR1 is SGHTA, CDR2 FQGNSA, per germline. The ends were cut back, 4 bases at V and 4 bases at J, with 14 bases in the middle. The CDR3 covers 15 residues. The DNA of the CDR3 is TGTGCCAGCAGCTACGCGTGGGCGCAAGGAAACACCATATATTTT. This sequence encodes CASSYAWAQGNTIYF.

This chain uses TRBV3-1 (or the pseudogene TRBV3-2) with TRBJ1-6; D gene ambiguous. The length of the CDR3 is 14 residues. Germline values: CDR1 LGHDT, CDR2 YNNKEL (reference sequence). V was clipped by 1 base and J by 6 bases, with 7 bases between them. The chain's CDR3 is CASSQVSSNSPLHF. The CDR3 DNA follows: TGTGCCAGCAGCCAAGTTAGTTCTAATTCACCCCTCCACTTT.

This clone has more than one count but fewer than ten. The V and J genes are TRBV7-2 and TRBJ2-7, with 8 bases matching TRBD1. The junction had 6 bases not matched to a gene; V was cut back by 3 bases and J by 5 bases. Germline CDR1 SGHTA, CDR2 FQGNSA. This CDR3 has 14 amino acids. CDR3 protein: CASSLTGAKDEQYF. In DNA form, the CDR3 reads TGTGCCAGCAGCTTGACAGGGGCAAAGGACGAGCAGTACTTC.

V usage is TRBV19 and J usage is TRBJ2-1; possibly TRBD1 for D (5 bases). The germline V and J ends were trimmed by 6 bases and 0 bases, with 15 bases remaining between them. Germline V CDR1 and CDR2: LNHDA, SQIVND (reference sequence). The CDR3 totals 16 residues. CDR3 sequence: CASRPSEQVSYNEQFF. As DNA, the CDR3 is TGTGCCAGTAGGCCCTCCGAACAGGTCTCCTACAATGAGCAGTTCTTC. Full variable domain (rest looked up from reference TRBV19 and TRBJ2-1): DGGITQSPKYLFRKEGQNVTLSCEQNLNHDAMYWYRQDPGQGLRLIYYSQIVNDFQKGDIAEGYSVSREKKESFPLTVTSAQKNPTAFYLCASRPSEQVSYNEQFFGPGTRLTVL.

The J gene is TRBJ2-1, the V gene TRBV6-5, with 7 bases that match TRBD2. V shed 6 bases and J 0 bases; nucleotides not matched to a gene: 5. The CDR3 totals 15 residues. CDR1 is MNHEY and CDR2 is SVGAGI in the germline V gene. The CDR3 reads CASRRAGSSYNEQFF. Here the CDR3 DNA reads TGTGCCAGCAGAAGAGCGGGAAGCTCCTACAATGAGCAGTTCTTC.

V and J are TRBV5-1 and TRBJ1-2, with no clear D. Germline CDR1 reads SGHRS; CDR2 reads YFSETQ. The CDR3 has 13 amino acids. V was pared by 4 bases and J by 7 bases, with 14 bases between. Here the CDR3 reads CASSPSYERGYTF. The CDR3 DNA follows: TGCGCCAGCAGCCCATCCTATGAGCGTGGCTACACCTTC. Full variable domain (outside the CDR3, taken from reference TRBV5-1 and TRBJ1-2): KAGVTQTPRYLIKTRGQQVTLSCSPISGHRSVSWYQQTPGQGLQFLFEYFSETQRNKGNFPGRFSGRQFSNSRSEMNVSTLELGDSALYLCASSPSYERGYTFGSGTRLTVV.